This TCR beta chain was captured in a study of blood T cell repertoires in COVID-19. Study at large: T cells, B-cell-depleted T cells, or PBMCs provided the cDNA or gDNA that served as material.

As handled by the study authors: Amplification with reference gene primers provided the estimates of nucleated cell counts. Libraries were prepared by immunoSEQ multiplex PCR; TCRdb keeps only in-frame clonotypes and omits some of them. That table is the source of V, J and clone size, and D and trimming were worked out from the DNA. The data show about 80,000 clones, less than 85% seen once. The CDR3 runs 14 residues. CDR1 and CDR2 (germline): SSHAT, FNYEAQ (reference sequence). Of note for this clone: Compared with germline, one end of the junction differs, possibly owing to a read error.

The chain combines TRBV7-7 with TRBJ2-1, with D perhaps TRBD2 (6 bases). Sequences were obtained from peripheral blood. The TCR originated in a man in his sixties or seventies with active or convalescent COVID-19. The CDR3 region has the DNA TGTGCTAGCAGCTTAGGGCGGGGTTACAATGAGCAGTTCTTC. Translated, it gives CASSLGRGYNEQFF.